The rows below give T cell receptor beta chains drawn from one sample of a study of cytomegalovirus exposure and HLA in healthy donors. The repertoire was sequenced with immunoSEQ multiplex PCR; TCRdb's copy has only in-frame clones and lacks some. The repertoire consists of under 200,000 clones, with roughly 75% occurring once and the leading ten covering under 7.5%. The sequenced sample was PBMCs. All receptors derive from a man aged 40-55 years in good health and CMV-seronegative. Both conserved end residues are part of each CDR3. Size tells how often a clone was seen (once, few, many) or the class of an expanded clone, and some rows leave it out.

J gene | clone size | V gene | CDR3 protein
TRBJ2-3 | - | TRBV7-9 | CSSSQSGDTQYF
TRBJ1-1 | - | TRBV19 | CASSINTEAFF
TRBJ2-5 | - | TRBV19 | CASSAGATTQYF
TRBJ1-2 | - | TRBV5-4 | CASRWRGRSYGYTF
- | - | TRBV27 | CASSFYQASGSPEQYF
TRBJ2-2 | - | TRBV7-9 | CASSLLAGEGGELFF
TRBJ2-3 | - | TRBV11-3 | CASSLAGGPRDTQYF
TRBJ2-7 | few | TRBV10-3 | CAISRTGDEQYF
TRBJ1-1 | - | TRBV18 | CASSRDSMNTEAFF
TRBJ1-4 | - | TRBV29-1 | CSVGTGTGPEKLFF
TRBJ1-6 | - | TRBV7-2 | CASCIARGNSPLHF
TRBJ1-4 | few | TRBV15 | CATSRDSGRGQSTNEKLFF
TRBJ2-7 | - | TRBV10-3 | CAISESLAGGYYEQYF
TRBJ2-7 | few | TRBV6-5 | CASSYSWGGRDYEQYF
TRBJ2-3 | few | TRBV6-6 | CASSGTGGTDTQYF
TRBJ1-2 | - | TRBV7-9 | CASSLDRTPNYGYTF
TRBJ1-6 | - | TRBV19 | CASSIPGNSPLHF
TRBJ1-2 | - | TRBV4-1 | CASSREGAPYGYTF
TRBJ1-5 | - | TRBV4-3 | CASSQVPGGSQPQHF
TRBJ2-7 | - | TRBV9 | CASSAQGDYEQYF
TRBJ2-3 | few | TRBV10-1 | CASSDRAGGTDTQYF
TRBJ2-7 | - | TRBV7-9 | CASSSPPGLAPYEQYF
TRBJ1-1 | - | TRBV6-1 | CASSEAWRSTEAFF
TRBJ2-1 | - | TRBV6-5 | CASSRDRFRNEQFF
TRBJ1-2 | - | TRBV5-4 | CASSQNRYGYTF
TRBJ2-3 | once | TRBV4-3 | CASSQGGTSRDTQYF
TRBJ2-5 | once | TRBV5-4 | CASSLARGTPLETQYF
TRBJ2-7 | - | TRBV2 | CASSIRDSRSYEQYF
TRBJ2-4 | few | TRBV4-1 | CASSRQSGKVKNIQYF
TRBJ1-5 | - | TRBV7-6 | CASSLGTWGPSNQPQHF
TRBJ2-7 | - | TRBV5-6 | CASSLGSGGDDEQYF
TRBJ2-3 | - | TRBV4-1 | CASSQGSSGAPNTQYF
TRBJ2-7 | - | TRBV6-5 | CASSPGDRVREQYF
TRBJ2-3 | - | TRBV28 | CAAGLAGERPDTQYF
TRBJ2-7 | few | TRBV4-3 | CASSQDWTGGEGSYEQYF
TRBJ2-3 | - | TRBV7-3 | CASSVRTSGRTSTDTQYF
TRBJ2-7 | - | TRBV4-3 | CASSQEWQGAYEQYF
TRBJ2-7 | - | TRBV7-9 | CASSLVQREQYF
TRBJ1-5 | - | TRBV18 | CASSLSAGRNQPQHF
TRBJ2-3 | - | TRBV6-6 | CASGQGLYSTDTQYF
TRBJ2-5 | - | TRBV15 | CATSSRTGRIETQYF
TRBJ1-2 | - | TRBV14 | CASSRAGQGKYGYTF
TRBJ2-7 | - | TRBV12-5 | CASGLVAGGYEQYF
TRBJ1-2 | - | TRBV7-2 | CASSLSPGGRANYGYTF
TRBJ2-5 | - | TRBV5-1 | CASSSPGLAETQYF
TRBJ2-5 | - | TRBV6-5 | CASSLGQSSATQYF
TRBJ2-5 | - | TRBV29-1 | CSVDRQGRAETQYF
TRBJ2-7 | few | TRBV10-3 | CAISESGTDSGQAHF
TRBJ2-3 | few | TRBV11-2 | CASSPTGVLSTDTQYF
TRBJ2-1 | - | TRBV5-1 | CASSLAWGASDEQFF
TRBJ1-1 | - | TRBV5-1 | CASSRSRGPDTEAFF
TRBJ1-5 | - | TRBV6-1 | CASSGAGLEQPQHF
TRBJ1-5 | - | TRBV6-1 | CASSLGTGRQPQHF
- | once | TRBV30 | CAWSAGTGADEQYF